This TCR beta chain was captured in a study of T cell responses to AZD1222 COVID-19 vaccine. V gave up 0 bases and J gave up 5 bases, with 7 bases separating them. The CDR3 is 13 residues long. CDR1 is SEHNR, CDR2 FQNEAQ, per germline (reference sequence). Repertoires were generated with immunoSEQ multiplex PCR, while TCRdb's copy carries only in-frame clones and drops some. The sample carries around 170,000 clones, roughly 93% recorded once. Sequences were derived from peripheral blood, sampled on day 0 of AZD1222 vaccination. V and J are TRBV7-9 and TRBJ1-2, with D maybe TRBD1 (6 bases). The receptor was isolated from an adult in good health. CDR3 sequence reads: CASSLATGYGYTF. The DNA for the CDR3 is TGTGCCAGCAGCTTAGCTACAGGGTATGGCTACACCTTC. Together with reference TRBV7-9 and TRBJ1-2, the CDR3 gives the full variable domain: DTGVSQNPRHKITKRGQNVTFRCDPISEHNRLYWYRQTLGQGPEFLTYFQNEAQLEKSRLLSDRFSAERPKGSFSTLEIQRTEQGDSAMYLCASSLATGYGYTFGSGTRLTVV.